The clone carrying this T cell receptor beta chain was seen ten or more times. Its antigen is not known. These data originate in a study of spatial heterogeneity in lung cancer. General observations from the study: Resection blood, more than follow-up blood, showed ubiquitous expanded tumor TCRs.

J gave up 6 bases and V 1 base, and 5 bases lay outside the gene matches. Germline V gives CDR1 MGHRA, CDR2 YSYEKL. This CDR3 is 14 amino acids long. Sample time point: sample taken at primary tumor resection. The study sequenced unsorted whole RNA from tumor, nontumor lung or frozen PBMC. The donors were 55 to 85 patients with non-small cell lung cancer that was early-stage and untreated. Unique molecular identifiers, one per molecule, were present on every TCR cDNA molecule. TCRdb re-analysed the 5' RACE reads in MiXCR, keeping a single row per CDR3 protein. The table has roughly 25,000 distinct CDR3 sequences, 5.5% to 7% seen once; the top ten hold approximately 14%.

The rearrangement joins TRBV4-1 to TRBJ2-7, with 8 bases identical to TRBD1. This TCR came from a male donor with early-stage non-small cell lung cancer. This sample comprised PBMCs, obtained at surgery. CDR3 DNA: TGCGCCAGCAGCCAAGCCGGACAGGGCTTCGAGCAGTACTTC. Translated, it gives CASSQAGQGFEQYF.